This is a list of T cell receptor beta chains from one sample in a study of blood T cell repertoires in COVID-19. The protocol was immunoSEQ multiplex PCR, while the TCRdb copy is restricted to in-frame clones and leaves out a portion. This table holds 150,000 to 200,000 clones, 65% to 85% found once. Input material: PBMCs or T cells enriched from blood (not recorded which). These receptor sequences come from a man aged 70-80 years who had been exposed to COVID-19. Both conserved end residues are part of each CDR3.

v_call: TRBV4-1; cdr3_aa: CASSHFPRGTSGGSSYNEQFF
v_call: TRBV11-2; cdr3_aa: CASRGLSSGNTIYF
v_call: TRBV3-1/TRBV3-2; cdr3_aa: CASSPPGGYGYTF
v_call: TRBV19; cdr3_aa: CASSHRATEWNEKLFF
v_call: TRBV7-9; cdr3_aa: CASSAGYMNTEAFF
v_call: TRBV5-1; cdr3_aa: CASSFDSYNEQFF
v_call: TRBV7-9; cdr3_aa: CASSSTGTMYNSPLHF
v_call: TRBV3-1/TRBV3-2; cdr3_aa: CASSQGPSGANTEAFF
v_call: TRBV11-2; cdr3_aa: CASSLQGDGYTF
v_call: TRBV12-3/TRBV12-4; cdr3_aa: CASSFSGDEQFF
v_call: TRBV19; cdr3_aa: CASKSGVSYNEQFF
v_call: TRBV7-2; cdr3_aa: CASSFGRVSYEQYF
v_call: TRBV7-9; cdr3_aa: CASSFAGNTDTQYF
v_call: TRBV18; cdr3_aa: CASSTREKLFF
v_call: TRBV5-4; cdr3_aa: CASSPGQGRNTIYF
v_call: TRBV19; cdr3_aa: CASSPLLAGPGAQYF
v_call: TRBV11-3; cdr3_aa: CASSLAGGSYNEQFF
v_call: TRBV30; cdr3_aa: CAWSTSYTQYF
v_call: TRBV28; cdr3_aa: CASSNGGSGYTF
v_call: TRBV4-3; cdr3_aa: CASSQGSGTANYEQYF
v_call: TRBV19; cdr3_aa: CASSIVAGSPTNEKLFF
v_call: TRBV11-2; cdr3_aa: CASSPGQGRTEGYTF
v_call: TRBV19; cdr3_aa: CASSMANTEAFF
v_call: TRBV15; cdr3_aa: CATSRDTSASGNTIYF
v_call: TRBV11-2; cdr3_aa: CASSHGQNYGYTF
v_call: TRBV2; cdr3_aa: CASSVDRSECTF
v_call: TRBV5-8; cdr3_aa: CASSLGARDEETQYF
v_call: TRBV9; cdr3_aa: CASSVAWLAGGENEQFF
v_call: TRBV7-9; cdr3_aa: CASSLPPYYGYTF
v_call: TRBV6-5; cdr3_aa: CASSYRRQGNTEAFF
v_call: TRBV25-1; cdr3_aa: CASSDPARVQETQYF
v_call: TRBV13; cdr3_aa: CASSFQGGSYNSPLHF
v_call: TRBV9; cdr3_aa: CASTNLQGGNSPLHF
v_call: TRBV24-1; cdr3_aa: CATSDSYRTGGTGELFF
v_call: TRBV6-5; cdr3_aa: CASRGGARAEAFF
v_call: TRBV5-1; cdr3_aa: CASSLPGSGNTIYF
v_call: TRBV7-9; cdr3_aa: CASSPLSGGKAEAFF
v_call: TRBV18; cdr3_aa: CASSPRDRGHTEAFF
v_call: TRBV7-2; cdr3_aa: CASSLARNPGELFF
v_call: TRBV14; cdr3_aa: CASSQLGGTYNEQFF
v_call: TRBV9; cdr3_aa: CASSPGTGDSNQPQHF
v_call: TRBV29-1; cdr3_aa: CSATGGTGELFF
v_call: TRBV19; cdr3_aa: CASSEGGLAGYEQYF
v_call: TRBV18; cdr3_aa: CASSPGTGKTETQYF
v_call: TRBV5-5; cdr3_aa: CASSLNRNYNEQFF